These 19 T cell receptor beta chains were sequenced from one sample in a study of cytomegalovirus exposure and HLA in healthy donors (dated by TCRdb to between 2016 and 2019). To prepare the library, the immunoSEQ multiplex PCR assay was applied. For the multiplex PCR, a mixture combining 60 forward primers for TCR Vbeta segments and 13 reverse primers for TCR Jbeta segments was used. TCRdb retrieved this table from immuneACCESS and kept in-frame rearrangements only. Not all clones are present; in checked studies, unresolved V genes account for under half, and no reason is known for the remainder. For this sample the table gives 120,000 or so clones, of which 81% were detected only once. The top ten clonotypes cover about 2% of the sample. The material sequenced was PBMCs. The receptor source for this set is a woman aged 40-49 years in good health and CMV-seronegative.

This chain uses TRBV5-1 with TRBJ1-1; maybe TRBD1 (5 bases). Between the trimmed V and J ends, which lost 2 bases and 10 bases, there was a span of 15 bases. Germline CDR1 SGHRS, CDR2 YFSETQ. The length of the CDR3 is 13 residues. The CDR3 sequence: CASSLPTEGPAFF. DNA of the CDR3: TGCGCCAGCAGCTTACCGACGGAGGGGCCAGCTTTCTTT.

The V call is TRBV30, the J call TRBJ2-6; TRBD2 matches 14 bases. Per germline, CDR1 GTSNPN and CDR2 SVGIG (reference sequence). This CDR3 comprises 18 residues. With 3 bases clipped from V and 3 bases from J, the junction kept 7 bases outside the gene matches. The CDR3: CAWSGTSGGRRGANVLTF. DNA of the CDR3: TGTGCCTGGAGCGGGACTAGCGGGGGCCGGCGTGGGGCCAACGTCCTGACTTTC.

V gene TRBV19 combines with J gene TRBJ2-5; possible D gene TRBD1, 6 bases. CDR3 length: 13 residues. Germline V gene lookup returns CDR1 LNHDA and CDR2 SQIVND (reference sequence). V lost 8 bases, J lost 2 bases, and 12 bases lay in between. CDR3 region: CASSPDRQETQYF. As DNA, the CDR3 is TGTGCCAGTTCCCCAGACAGGCAAGAGACCCAGTACTTC.

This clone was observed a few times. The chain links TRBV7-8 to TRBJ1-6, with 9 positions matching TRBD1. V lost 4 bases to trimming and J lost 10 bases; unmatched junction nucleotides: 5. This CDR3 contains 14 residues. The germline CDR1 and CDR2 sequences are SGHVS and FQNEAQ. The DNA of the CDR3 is TGTGCCAGCAGCTGGGGACAGGGCCTGTCACCCCTCCACTTT. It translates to CASSWGQGLSPLHF.

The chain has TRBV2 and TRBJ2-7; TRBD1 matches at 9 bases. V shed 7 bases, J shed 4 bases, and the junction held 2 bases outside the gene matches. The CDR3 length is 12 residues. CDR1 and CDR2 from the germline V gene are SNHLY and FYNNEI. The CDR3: CASTGQGYEQYF. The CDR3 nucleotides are TGTGCCAGCACGGGACAGGGTTACGAGCAGTACTTC.

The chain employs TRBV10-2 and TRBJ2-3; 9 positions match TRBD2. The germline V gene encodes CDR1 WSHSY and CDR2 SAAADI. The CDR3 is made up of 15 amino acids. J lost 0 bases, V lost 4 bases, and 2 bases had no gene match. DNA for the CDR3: TGCGCCAGCAGTGGGACTAGCGCGAGCACAGATACGCAGTATTTT. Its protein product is CASSGTSASTDTQYF.

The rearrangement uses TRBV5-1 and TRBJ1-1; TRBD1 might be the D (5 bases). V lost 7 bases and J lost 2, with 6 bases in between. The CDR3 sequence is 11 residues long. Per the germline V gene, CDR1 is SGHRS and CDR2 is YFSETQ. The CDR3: CASGQNTEAFF. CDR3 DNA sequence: TGCGCCAGCGGACAAAACACTGAAGCTTTCTTT. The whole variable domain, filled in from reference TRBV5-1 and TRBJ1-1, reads KAGVTQTPRYLIKTRGQQVTLSCSPISGHRSVSWYQQTPGQGLQFLFEYFSETQRNKGNFPGRFSGRQFSNSRSEMNVSTLELGDSALYLCASGQNTEAFFGQGTRLTVV.

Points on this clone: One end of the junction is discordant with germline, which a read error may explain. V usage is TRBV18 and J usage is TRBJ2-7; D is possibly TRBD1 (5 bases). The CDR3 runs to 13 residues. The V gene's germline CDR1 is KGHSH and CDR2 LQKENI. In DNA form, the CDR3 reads TGTGCCAGCTCAACACCAAGGGGCTACGAGCAGTACTTC. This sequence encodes CASSTPRGYEQYF.

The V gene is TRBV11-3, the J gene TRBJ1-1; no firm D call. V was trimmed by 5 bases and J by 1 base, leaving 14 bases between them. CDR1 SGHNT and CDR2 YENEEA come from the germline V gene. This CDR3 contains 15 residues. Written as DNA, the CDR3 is TGTGCCAGCAGCCACGATCCGGGTCCGAACACTGAAGCTTTCTTT. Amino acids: CASSHDPGPNTEAFF.

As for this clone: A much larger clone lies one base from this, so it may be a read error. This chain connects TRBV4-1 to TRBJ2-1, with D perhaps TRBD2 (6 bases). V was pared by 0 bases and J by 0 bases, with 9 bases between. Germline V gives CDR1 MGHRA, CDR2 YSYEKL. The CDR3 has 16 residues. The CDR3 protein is CASSQDQGGSYNEQFF. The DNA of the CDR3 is TGCGCCAGCAGCCAAGATCAGGGAGGCTCCTACAATGAGCAGTTCTTC.

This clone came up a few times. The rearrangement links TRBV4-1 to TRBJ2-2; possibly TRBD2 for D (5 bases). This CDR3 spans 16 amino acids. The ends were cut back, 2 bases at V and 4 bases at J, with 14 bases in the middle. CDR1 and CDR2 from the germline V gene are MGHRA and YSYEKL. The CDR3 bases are TGCGCCAGCAGCCAAAATCCGGGAATCGGCACCGGGGAGCTGTTTTTT. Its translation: CASSQNPGIGTGELFF.

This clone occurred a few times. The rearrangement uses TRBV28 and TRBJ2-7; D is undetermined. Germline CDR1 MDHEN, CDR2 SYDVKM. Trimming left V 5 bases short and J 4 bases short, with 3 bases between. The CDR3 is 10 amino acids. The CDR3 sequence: CASSTYEQYF. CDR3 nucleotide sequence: TGTGCCAGCAGTACTTACGAGCAGTACTTC.

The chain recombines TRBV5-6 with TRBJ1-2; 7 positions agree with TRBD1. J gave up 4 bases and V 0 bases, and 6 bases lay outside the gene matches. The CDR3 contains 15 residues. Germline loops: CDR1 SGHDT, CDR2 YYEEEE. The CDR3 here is CASSLGQGEGYGYTF. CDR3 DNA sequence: TGTGCCAGCAGCTTGGGACAGGGAGAAGGCTATGGCTACACCTTC.

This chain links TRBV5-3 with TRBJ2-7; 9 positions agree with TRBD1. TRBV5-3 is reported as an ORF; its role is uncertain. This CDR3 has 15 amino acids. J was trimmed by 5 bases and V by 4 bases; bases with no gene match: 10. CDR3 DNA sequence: TGTGCCAGAAGCGGTCACAGGGGGCCCGGGGACGAGCAGTACTTC. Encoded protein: CARSGHRGPGDEQYF.

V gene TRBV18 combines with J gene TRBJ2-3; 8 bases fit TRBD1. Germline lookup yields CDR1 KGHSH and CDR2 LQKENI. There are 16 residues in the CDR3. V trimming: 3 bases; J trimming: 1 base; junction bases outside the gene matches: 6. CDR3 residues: CASSPRPGQGTDTQYF. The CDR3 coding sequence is TGTGCCAGCTCACCTCGACCGGGACAGGGCACAGATACGCAGTATTTT.

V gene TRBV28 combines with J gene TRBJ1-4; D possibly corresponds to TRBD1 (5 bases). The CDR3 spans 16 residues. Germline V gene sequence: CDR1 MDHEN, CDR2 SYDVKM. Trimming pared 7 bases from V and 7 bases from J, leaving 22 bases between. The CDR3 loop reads CASNSWGGKEGEKLFF. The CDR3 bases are TGTGCCAGCAATTCCTGGGGGGGTAAGGAGGGTGAAAAACTGTTTTTT.

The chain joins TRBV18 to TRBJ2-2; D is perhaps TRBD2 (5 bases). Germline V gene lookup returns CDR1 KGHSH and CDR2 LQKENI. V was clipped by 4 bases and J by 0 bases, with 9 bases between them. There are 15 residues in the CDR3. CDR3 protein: CASSRRTANTGELFF. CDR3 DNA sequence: TGTGCCAGCTCACGAAGGACTGCGAACACCGGGGAGCTGTTTTTT. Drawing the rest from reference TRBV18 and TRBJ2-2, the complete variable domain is NAGVMQNPRHLVRRRGQEARLRCSPMKGHSHVYWYRQLPEEGLKFMVYLQKENIIDESGMPKERFSAEFPKEGPSILRIQQVVRGDSAAYFCASSRRTANTGELFFGEGSRLTVL.

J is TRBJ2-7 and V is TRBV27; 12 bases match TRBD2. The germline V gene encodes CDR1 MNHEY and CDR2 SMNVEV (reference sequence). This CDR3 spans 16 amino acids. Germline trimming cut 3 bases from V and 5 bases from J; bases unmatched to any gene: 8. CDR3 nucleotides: TGTGCCAGCAGTTTCCTAGCGGGAGGGCCTTCTCACGAGCAGTACTTC. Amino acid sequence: CASSFLAGGPSHEQYF.

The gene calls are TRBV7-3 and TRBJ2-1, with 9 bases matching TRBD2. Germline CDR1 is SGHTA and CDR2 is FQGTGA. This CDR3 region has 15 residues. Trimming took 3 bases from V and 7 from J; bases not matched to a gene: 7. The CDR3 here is CASSFSGSSMNEQFF. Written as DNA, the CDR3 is TGTGCCAGCAGCTTTAGCGGGAGTTCGATGAATGAGCAGTTCTTC.